This T cell receptor (beta chain) was observed in a study of blood T cells in healthy people across ages. Remarks on this clonotype: No antigen is known for it. Relative to the germline gene, one junction end is altered; a read error may explain this.

Germline-derived CDR1 and CDR2 are MGHDK and SYGVNS. This CDR3 has 14 residues. General study points: TCR beta diversity tracked closely with naive T cell percentage. TCR beta diversity per million T cells fell roughly linearly with age.

Alongside a J-beta primer mix, a sample-barcoded 5' primer served in a second PCR lasting roughly 7 to 11 cycles. Each of the samples gave a minimum of 3 million paired-end reads that contained CDR3. TCRdb used MiXCR to reprocess the 5' RACE reads, holding one entry per CDR3 protein. The table includes about 970,000 distinct CDR3 sequences, 45% to 60% detected once. The chain joins TRBV25-1 to TRBJ2-7; 7 nucleotides agree with TRBD2. What was sequenced was blood. The TCR comes from a woman aged 60 to 75 in good health. CDR3 region: CAGSGADPPYEQYF. CDR3 nucleotide sequence: TGTGCCGGCAGCGGGGCAGATCCACCCTACGAGCAGTACTTC.